The clone carrying this TCR beta chain was found once. V was pared by 4 bases and J by 3 bases, with 14 bases between. CDR1 is SGHRS and CDR2 is YFSETQ in the germline V gene. CDR3 size: 14 residues. This sample is part of a study of blood T cell repertoires in COVID-19. Study-wide background: The analysed material was cDNA or gDNA that came from T cells, B-cell-depleted T cells, or PBMCs.

Authors' data handling: Amplification from reference gene primers served as the basis for estimated nucleated cell counts. Data came from immunoSEQ multiplex PCR; TCRdb stores just in-frame clones and leaves some out. V and J calls and clone size are copied from that table; D and trimming were computed from the DNA. In the table there are 100,000 or so clones, around 90% of which are singletons. Sequencing used peripheral blood. The sequence came from a woman aged 60-75 years with acute or convalescent COVID-19. The rearrangement uses TRBV5-1 and TRBJ2-7; tentative D call: TRBD1 (5 bases). This CDR3 is CASSDPGINYEQYF. The CDR3 region has the DNA TGCGCCAGCAGCGACCCAGGGATTAACTACGAGCAGTACTTC.